Shown below are 18 T cell receptor beta chains from a single sample sequenced in a study of blood T cell repertoires in COVID-19. Generated by immunoSEQ multiplex PCR, the TCRdb table keeps only in-frame clones and is missing some. In the table there are under 250,000 clones, approximately 82% of which are singletons. The material sequenced was peripheral blood. These receptors all stem from a woman aged 18-29 years with acute or convalescent COVID-19.

The chain has TRBV15 and TRBJ1-1, with D uncertain. CDR1 is LNHNV and CDR2 is YYDKDF in the germline V gene (reference sequence). V was pared by 0 bases and J by 1 base, with 9 bases between. The CDR3 totals 15 residues. CDR3 DNA sequence: TGTGCCACCAGCAGAGATCTTGGGCCGAACACTGAAGCTTTCTTT. This sequence encodes CATSRDLGPNTEAFF.

This rearrangement joins TRBV28 to TRBJ2-7, with TRBD1 identical over 9 bases. The length of the CDR3 is 13 residues. From germline, CDR1 is MDHEN and CDR2 SYDVKM. The trim removed 6 bases at V and 7 bases at J, leaving 7 bases unmatched. The DNA of the CDR3 is TGTGCCAGCAGACTCGGACAGGGGAGTGAGCAGTACTTC. Protein sequence: CASRLGQGSEQYF.

This chain links TRBV4-3 with TRBJ1-2; perhaps TRBD1 as D (6 bases). Trimming took 0 bases from V and 10 from J, leaving 9 bases between them. The germline V gene encodes CDR1 LGHNA and CDR2 YSLEER. The CDR3 loop spans 12 amino acids. CDR3 in amino acids: CASSQDRGIYTF. The CDR3 DNA reads as TGCGCCAGCAGCCAAGACAGGGGAATCTACACCTTC.

The chain has TRBV5-1 and TRBJ1-5; 7 nucleotides align to TRBD1. Germline trimming cut 3 bases from V and 5 bases from J; bases unmatched to any gene: 11. Per the germline V gene, CDR1 is SGHRS and CDR2 is YFSETQ. The CDR3 totals 16 residues. CDR3 sequence reads: CASSSKHRGFDQPQHF. The CDR3 nucleotides are TGCGCCAGCAGCTCAAAGCACAGGGGTTTCGATCAGCCCCAGCATTTT.

This chain joins TRBV2 and TRBJ2-6; 11 nucleotides match TRBD2. The V gene's germline CDR1 is SNHLY and CDR2 FYNNEI. V was pared by 4 bases and J by 0 bases, with 14 bases of the junction left unmatched. There are 21 residues in the CDR3. The CDR3 DNA sequence: TGTGCCAGCAGTGGGGCTAGCGGGAGGCCAATCCCACACTCTGGGGCCAACGTCCTGACTTTC. It encodes CASSGASGRPIPHSGANVLTF.

This chain joins TRBV4-3 and TRBJ1-4, with D unresolved. The ends were cut back, 2 bases at V and 7 bases at J, with 8 bases in the middle. Germline assignment: CDR1 LGHNA and CDR2 YSLEER. The CDR3 spans 13 residues. The CDR3: CASSQFRSEKLFF. CDR3 bases: TGCGCCAGCAGCCAATTCCGGAGTGAAAAACTGTTTTTT.

The rearrangement joins TRBV7-8 to TRBJ1-5, with 10 bases that match TRBD1. This CDR3 is 15 amino acids long. The germline V gene encodes CDR1 SGHVS and CDR2 FQNEAQ. Trimming cost V 1 base and J 6 bases; bases outside gene matches: 3. CDR3 coding DNA: TGTGCCAGCAGCTTAGGACAGGGGGCCGCTCAGCCCCAGCATTTT. It codes for CASSLGQGAAQPQHF.

This chain uses TRBV30 with TRBJ1-2; D unclear. The V end lost 0 bases, the J end lost 10 bases, and 9 bases lay between the germline ends. From germline, CDR1 is GTSNPN and CDR2 SVGIG (reference sequence). CDR3 length: 11 residues. CDR3 bases: TGTGCCTGGAGTGTACCAGGCCTCTACACCTTC. Amino acid sequence: CAWSVPGLYTF. Complete variable domain (other parts from reference TRBV30 and TRBJ1-2): SQTIHQWPATLVQPVGSPLSLECTVEGTSNPNLYWYRQAAGRGLQLLFYSVGIGQISSEVPQNLSASRPQDRQFILSSKKLLLSDSGFYLCAWSVPGLYTFGSGTRLTVV.

The CDR3 here is CASSSGFGANVLTF. DNA of the CDR3: TGTGCCAGCAGCTCAGGGTTTGGGGCCAACGTCCTGACTTTC. The chain carries TRBV7-2 and TRBJ2-6; tentative D call: TRBD1 (5 bases). Looked up from germline, CDR1 is SGHTA and CDR2 is FQGNSA. This CDR3 has 14 residues. Trimming pared 4 bases from V and 3 bases from J, leaving 7 bases between.

The chain uses TRBV19 and TRBJ2-1; D is unresolved. Between the trimmed V and J ends, which lost 5 bases and 8 bases, there was a span of 16 bases. The CDR3 runs 14 residues. Germline-derived CDR1 and CDR2 are LNHDA and SQIVND (reference sequence). CDR3 DNA: TGTGCCAGTAGTCTCTTCCTAGGTGGCCATGAGCAGTTCTTC. Protein product: CASSLFLGGHEQFF. The variable domain in full, with the rest retrieved from reference TRBV19 and TRBJ2-1, is DGGITQSPKYLFRKEGQNVTLSCEQNLNHDAMYWYRQDPGQGLRLIYYSQIVNDFQKGDIAEGYSVSREKKESFPLTVTSAQKNPTAFYLCASSLFLGGHEQFFGPGTRLTVL.

This rearrangement joins TRBV13 to TRBJ2-2, with TRBD1 matching over 7 bases. V trimming: 5 bases; J trimming: 4 bases; junction bases outside the gene matches: 10. CDR3 length: 16 amino acids. The germline V gene encodes CDR1 PRHDT and CDR2 FYEKMQ (reference sequence). CDR3 loop: CASSHQGQRSTGELFF. DNA for the CDR3: TGTGCCAGCAGCCACCAGGGACAGCGGAGCACCGGGGAGCTGTTTTTT.

This clone was counted a few times. The chain employs TRBV2 and TRBJ1-5; D may be TRBD1 (5 bases). The CDR3 is 14 residues long. Germline CDR1 and CDR2: SNHLY and FYNNEI. Trimming left V 6 bases short and J 4 bases short, with 13 bases between. CDR3 loop: CASRENQGNQPQHF. CDR3 in DNA: TGTGCCAGCAGGGAAAATCAGGGAAATCAGCCCCAGCATTTT.

The chain uses TRBV30 and TRBJ1-1; D gene ambiguous. Germline values: CDR1 GTSNPN, CDR2 SVGIG (reference sequence). Trimming pared 7 bases from V and 0 bases from J, leaving 12 bases between. The CDR3 loop spans 13 amino acids. The CDR3: CASRRLVNTEAFF. The DNA for the CDR3 is TGTGCCTCGAGGAGGTTGGTGAACACTGAAGCTTTCTTT.

This chain uses TRBV27 with TRBJ2-1; a possible D gene is TRBD2 (5 bases). Between the trimmed V and J ends, which lost 8 bases and 4 bases, there was a span of 21 bases. The CDR3 is made up of 16 amino acids. CDR1 MNHEY and CDR2 SMNVEV come from the germline V gene (reference sequence). The CDR3: CASSTLMASSYNEQFF. The CDR3 coding sequence is TGTGCCAGCTCTACCCTGATGGCTAGCAGTTACAATGAGCAGTTCTTC.

The chain uses TRBV19 and TRBJ2-7; 15 nucleotides match TRBD2. J was trimmed by 4 bases and V by 5 bases; bases with no gene match: 9. CDR3 size: 17 residues. From germline, CDR1 is LNHDA and CDR2 SQIVND (reference sequence). As DNA, the CDR3 is TGTGCCAGTAGTGTAGGACTAGCGGGAGGGCTTCCGTACGAGCAGTACTTC. It codes for CASSVGLAGGLPYEQYF.

The V gene is TRBV5-8, the J gene TRBJ1-4; no clear D. This CDR3 comprises 16 residues. In germline, CDR1 is SGHTS, CDR2 YDEGEE. Trimming stripped 4 bases from V and 8 bases from J, with 21 bases between. CDR3 sequence (DNA): TGTGCCAGCAGCCCGGCGGCAGCACCTTATAGCGAAAAACTGTTTTTT. Translation: CASSPAAAPYSEKLFF.

This rearrangement joins TRBV5-1 to TRBJ2-1, with 9 bases fitting TRBD2. V lost 4 bases and J lost 7; bases outside the gene matches: 9. The CDR3 has 15 amino acids. CDR1 is SGHRS, CDR2 YFSETQ, per germline. The CDR3 nucleotides read TGCGCCAGCAGCCCTGGTGGGACTAGCACTAATGAGCAGTTCTTC. As protein: CASSPGGTSTNEQFF.

The rearrangement links TRBV7-2 to TRBJ2-1; D unclear. CDR1 and CDR2 (germline): SGHTA, FQGNSA. The V end was cut by 2 bases, the J end by 0 bases, with 8 bases between. This CDR3 has 15 residues. As DNA, the CDR3 is TGTGCCAGCAGCTTAAATAGTAACTCCTACAATGAGCAGTTCTTC. The encoded protein is CASSLNSNSYNEQFF.